The clone carrying this T cell receptor beta chain was found many times. Each CDR3 protein is one row after TCRdb ran MiXCR on the reads. The sample records about 360,000 distinct CDR3 sequences, 15% to 20% being singletons. The V and J ends lost 4 bases and 6 bases respectively, with 21 bases between them. Germline CDR1 reads SGHTA; CDR2 reads FQGNSA. This CDR3 spans 16 amino acids. This entry belongs to a study of T cell repertoires in cytomegalovirus infection. The specimen sequenced was PBMCs. This sequence joins TRBV7-2 and TRBJ1-1; D may be TRBD1 (5 bases). The TCR sequence derives from a human donor in good health (CMV status not recorded). Some clones in this sample may be carry-over from other donors' samples. In DNA form, the CDR3 reads TGTGCCAGCAGCTCCAGGGATACAGAATTCGTGGCTGAAGCTTTCTTT. Translating it yields CASSSRDTEFVAEAFF.